The rows below give T cell receptor beta chains drawn from one sample of a study of cytomegalovirus exposure and HLA in healthy donors. The data were produced by immunoSEQ multiplex PCR, yet TCRdb's version contains in-frame clones alone and is incomplete. Among around 130,000 clones listed, about 61% were seen once. The sample consisted of PBMCs. These receptors came from a male donor in good health and CMV-seronegative. Both conserved end residues are trimmed from each CDR3. Fields, in order: V gene, J gene, CDR3 protein.

v_gene: TRBV7-3
j_gene: TRBJ2-2
CDR3aa: ASSTSTGGASYGELF

v_gene: TRBV18
j_gene: TRBJ1-1
CDR3aa: ASSPSNGQANTEAF

v_gene: TRBV15
j_gene: TRBJ2-7
CDR3aa: ATSSPGTSGAAYEQY

v_gene: TRBV2
j_gene: TRBJ2-5
CDR3aa: ASSVASGTETQY

v_gene: TRBV15
j_gene: TRBJ2-3
CDR3aa: ATSRPGQNTDTQY

v_gene: TRBV18
j_gene: TRBJ1-4
CDR3aa: ASSPGQGTTNEKLF

v_gene: TRBV2
j_gene: TRBJ2-1
CDR3aa: ASSEQLGAYNEQF

v_gene: TRBV30
j_gene: TRBJ1-5
CDR3aa: AWSVGPGGGDSNQPQH

v_gene: TRBV29-1
j_gene: TRBJ1-2
CDR3aa: SVEGGTGGRGYT

v_gene: TRBV28
j_gene: TRBJ2-2
CDR3aa: ASSFEGSNTGELF

v_gene: TRBV5-6
j_gene: TRBJ1-4
CDR3aa: ASSLLTGVNEKLF

v_gene: TRBV7-9
j_gene: TRBJ2-5
CDR3aa: ASSFVGGAFSTEETQY

v_gene: TRBV4-1
j_gene: TRBJ2-7
CDR3aa: ASSQDPSGSSYEQY

v_gene: TRBV5-6
j_gene: TRBJ2-7
CDR3aa: ASSWASTRLIEQY

v_gene: TRBV13
j_gene: TRBJ2-1
CDR3aa: ASSLALTGGDGNEQF

v_gene: TRBV6-5
j_gene: TRBJ1-2
CDR3aa: ASSWGGQAGYT

v_gene: TRBV19
j_gene: TRBJ2-7
CDR3aa: ASSTSMVTAYEQY

v_gene: TRBV14
j_gene: TRBJ2-7
CDR3aa: ASTRQGGGEQY

v_gene: TRBV2
j_gene: TRBJ2-3
CDR3aa: ASSTQGTSTDTQY

v_gene: TRBV11-2
j_gene: TRBJ2-7
CDR3aa: ASSLPTSGGAGYEQY

v_gene: TRBV13
j_gene: TRBJ1-5
CDR3aa: ASSLGGFSNQPQH

v_gene: TRBV6-6
j_gene: TRBJ1-5
CDR3aa: ASSYQKWQPQH

v_gene: TRBV18
j_gene: TRBJ2-2
CDR3aa: ASSKTGTGGAGELF

v_gene: TRBV11-2
j_gene: TRBJ2-3
CDR3aa: ASSKATSYPQY

v_gene: TRBV4-3
j_gene: TRBJ1-2
CDR3aa: ASSQSPTGYGYT

v_gene: TRBV7-6
j_gene: TRBJ2-7
CDR3aa: ASSLLNGGTYEQY

v_gene: TRBV6-5
j_gene: TRBJ2-7
CDR3aa: ASRPTSVSYEQY

v_gene: TRBV28
j_gene: TRBJ1-2
CDR3aa: ASSLYQGTNYGYT

v_gene: TRBV18
j_gene: TRBJ1-5
CDR3aa: ASSPDPGRDQPQH

v_gene: TRBV7-2
j_gene: TRBJ2-3
CDR3aa: ASSLAPYGGGADTQY

v_gene: TRBV27
j_gene: TRBJ1-4
CDR3aa: ASSFSGYEKLF